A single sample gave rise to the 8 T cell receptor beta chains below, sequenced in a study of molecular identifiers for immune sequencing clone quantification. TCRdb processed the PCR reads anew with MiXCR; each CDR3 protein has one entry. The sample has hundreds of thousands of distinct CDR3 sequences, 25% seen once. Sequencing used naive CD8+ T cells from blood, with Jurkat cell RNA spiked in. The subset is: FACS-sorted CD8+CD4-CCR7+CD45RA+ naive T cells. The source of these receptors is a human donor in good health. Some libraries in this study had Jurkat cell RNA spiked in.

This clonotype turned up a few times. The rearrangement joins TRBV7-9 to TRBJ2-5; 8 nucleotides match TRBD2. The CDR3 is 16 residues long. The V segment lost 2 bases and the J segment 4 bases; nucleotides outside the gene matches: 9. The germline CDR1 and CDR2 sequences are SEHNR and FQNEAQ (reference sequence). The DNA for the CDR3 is TGTGCCAGCAGCTTAACGGCTAGCGGGTTTCGAGAGACCCAGTACTTC. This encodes CASSLTASGFRETQYF.

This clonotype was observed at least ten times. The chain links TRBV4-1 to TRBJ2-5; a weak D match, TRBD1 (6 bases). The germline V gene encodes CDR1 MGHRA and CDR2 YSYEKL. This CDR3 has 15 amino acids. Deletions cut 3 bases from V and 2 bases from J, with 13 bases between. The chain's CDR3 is CASSQVGTKQETQYF. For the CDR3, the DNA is TGCGCCAGCAGCCAGGTCGGGACAAAACAAGAGACCCAGTACTTC.

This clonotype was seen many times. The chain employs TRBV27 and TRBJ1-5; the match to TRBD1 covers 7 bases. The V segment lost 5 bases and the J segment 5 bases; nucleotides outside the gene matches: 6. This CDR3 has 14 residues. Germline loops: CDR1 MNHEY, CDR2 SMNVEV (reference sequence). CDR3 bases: TGTGCCAGCAGTCCCGGGACAGCTTATCAGCCCCAGCATTTT. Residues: CASSPGTAYQPQHF.

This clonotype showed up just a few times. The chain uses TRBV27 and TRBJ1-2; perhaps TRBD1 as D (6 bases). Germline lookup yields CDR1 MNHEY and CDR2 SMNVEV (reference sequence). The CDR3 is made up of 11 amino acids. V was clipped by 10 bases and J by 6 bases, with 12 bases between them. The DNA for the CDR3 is TGTGCCACCAGGGGTTGGGATGGCTACACCTTC. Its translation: CATRGWDGYTF.

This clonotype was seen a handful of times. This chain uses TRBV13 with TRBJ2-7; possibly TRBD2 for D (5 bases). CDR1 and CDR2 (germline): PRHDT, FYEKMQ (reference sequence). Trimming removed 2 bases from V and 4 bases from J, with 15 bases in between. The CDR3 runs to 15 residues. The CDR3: CASSLYMAGHYEQYF. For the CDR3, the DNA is TGTGCCAGCAGCTTATATATGGCGGGCCATTACGAGCAGTACTTC.

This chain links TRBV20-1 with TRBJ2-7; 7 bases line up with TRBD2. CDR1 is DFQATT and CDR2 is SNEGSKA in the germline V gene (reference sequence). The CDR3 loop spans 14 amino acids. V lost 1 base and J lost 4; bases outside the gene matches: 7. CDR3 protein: CSARGTLAHYEQYF. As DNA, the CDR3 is TGCAGTGCTAGAGGGACACTAGCGCATTACGAGCAGTACTTC.

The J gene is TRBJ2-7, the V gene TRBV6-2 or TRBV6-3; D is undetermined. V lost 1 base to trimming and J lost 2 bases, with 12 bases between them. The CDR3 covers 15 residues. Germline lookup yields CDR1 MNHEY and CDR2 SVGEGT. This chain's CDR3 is CASSYLGHGTYEQYF. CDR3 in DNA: TGTGCCAGCAGTTACTTAGGGCACGGAACCTACGAGCAGTACTTC.

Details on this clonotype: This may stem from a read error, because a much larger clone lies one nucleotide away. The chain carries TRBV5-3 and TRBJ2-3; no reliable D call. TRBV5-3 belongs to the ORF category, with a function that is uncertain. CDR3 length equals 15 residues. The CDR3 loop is CASSFFVSGVDTQYF. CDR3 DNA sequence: TGTGCCAGCAGCTTCTTTGTGTCCGGCGTAGATACGCAGTATTTT.